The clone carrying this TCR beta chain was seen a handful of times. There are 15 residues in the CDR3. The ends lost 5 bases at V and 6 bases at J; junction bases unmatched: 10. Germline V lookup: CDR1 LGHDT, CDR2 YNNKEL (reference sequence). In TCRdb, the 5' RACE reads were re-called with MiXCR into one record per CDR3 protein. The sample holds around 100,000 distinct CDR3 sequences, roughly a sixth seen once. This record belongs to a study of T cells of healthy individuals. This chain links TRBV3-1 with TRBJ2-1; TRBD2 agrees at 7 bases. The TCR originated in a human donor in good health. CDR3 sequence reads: CASSGRTSFGNEQFF. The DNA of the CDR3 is TGTGCCAGCAGCGGAAGGACTAGTTTTGGCAATGAGCAGTTCTTC.